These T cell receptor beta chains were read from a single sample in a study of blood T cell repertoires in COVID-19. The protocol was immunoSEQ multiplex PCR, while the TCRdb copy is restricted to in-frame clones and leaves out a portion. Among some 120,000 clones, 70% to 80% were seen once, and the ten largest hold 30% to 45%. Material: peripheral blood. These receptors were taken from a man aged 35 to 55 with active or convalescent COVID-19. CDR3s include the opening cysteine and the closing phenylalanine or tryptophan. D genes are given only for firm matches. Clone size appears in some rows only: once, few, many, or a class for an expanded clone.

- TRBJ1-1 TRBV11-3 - CASSLGGSTNTEAFF TGTGCCAGCAGCTTAGGGGGCAGTACGAACACTGAAGCTTTCTTT
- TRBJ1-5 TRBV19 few CASSNIPVNQPQHF TGTGCCAGTAGTAACATCCCAGTGAATCAGCCCCAGCATTTT
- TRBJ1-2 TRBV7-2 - CASSWTGEPSGGYTF TGTGCCAGCAGCTGGACGGGAGAACCTTCGGGAGGCTACACCTTC
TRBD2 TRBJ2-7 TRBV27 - CASSLSGGRYEQYF TGTGCCAGCAGTTTATCGGGAGGGAGATACGAGCAGTACTTC
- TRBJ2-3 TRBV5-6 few CASSRTATDTQYF TGTGCCAGCAGTCGGACAGCCACAGATACGCAGTATTTT
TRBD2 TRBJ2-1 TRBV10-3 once CAISESWASGLAGSYNEQFF TGTGCCATCAGTGAGTCTTGGGCCTCTGGACTAGCGGGGTCCTACAATGAGCAGTTCTTC
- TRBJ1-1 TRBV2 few CASNRRPNTEAFF TGTGCCAGCAACCGGCGGCCGAACACTGAAGCTTTCTTT
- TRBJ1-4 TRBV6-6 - CASTGPTNEKLFF TGTGCCAGCACAGGCCCAACTAATGAAAAACTGTTTTTT
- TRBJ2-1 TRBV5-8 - CASSPGTVSYNEQFF TGTGCCAGCAGCCCCGGGACTGTCTCCTACAATGAGCAGTTCTTC
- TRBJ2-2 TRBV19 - CASSAGPSNTGELFF TGTGCCAGTAGTGCGGGGCCCTCAAACACCGGGGAGCTGTTTTTT
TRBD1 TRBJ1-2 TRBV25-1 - CASMGQYGYTF TGTGCCAGCATGGGACAGTATGGCTACACCTTC
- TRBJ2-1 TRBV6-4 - CASSSTPLSDINEQFF TGTGCCAGCAGTTCCACCCCGTTGTCGGACATCAATGAGCAGTTCTTC
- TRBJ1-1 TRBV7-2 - CASSSTVGFGDTEAFF TGTGCCAGCAGCTCTACCGTGGGCTTTGGCGACACTGAAGCTTTCTTT
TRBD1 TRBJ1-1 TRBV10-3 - CAIGQGASTEAFF TGTGCCATCGGACAGGGGGCAAGTACTGAAGCTTTCTTT
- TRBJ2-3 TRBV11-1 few CASSSLTSTDTQYF TGTGCCAGCAGCTCGCTGACTAGCACAGATACGCAGTATTTT
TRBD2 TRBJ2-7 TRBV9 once CASSPSGRLPEQYF TGTGCCAGCAGCCCTAGCGGGAGACTACCCGAGCAGTACTTC
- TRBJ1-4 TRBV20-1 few CSASLAGVNEKLFF TGCAGTGCTAGTTTGGCAGGGGTTAATGAAAAACTGTTTTTT
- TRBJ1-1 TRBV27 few CASSGGGRLNTEAFF TGTGCCAGCAGTGGGGGAGGACGTCTGAACACTGAAGCTTTCTTT
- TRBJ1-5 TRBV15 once CATSRERVRETNQPQHF TGTGCCACCAGCAGAGAGCGGGTTCGAGAGACCAATCAGCCCCAGCATTTT
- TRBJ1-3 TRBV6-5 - CATIAISGNTIYF TGTGCCACCATAGCAATTTCTGGAAACACCATATATTTT
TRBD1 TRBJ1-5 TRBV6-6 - CASRGTGDNQPQHF TGTGCCAGCAGGGGGACAGGAGACAATCAGCCCCAGCATTTT
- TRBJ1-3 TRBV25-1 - CASSETGGGNTIYF TGTGCCAGCAGTGAAACTGGGGGCGGAAACACCATATATTTT
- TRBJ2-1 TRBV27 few CASKSMGQHEQFF TGTGCCAGTAAAAGTATGGGGCAGCATGAGCAGTTCTTC
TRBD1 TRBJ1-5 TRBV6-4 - CASSDQGGQPQHF TGTGCCAGCAGTGACCAGGGGGGTCAGCCCCAGCATTTT
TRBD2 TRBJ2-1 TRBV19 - CASSMVLAGLHYNEQFF TGTGCCAGTAGTATGGTGTTAGCGGGGCTACACTACAATGAGCAGTTCTTC
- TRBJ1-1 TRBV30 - CAWARTPTEAFF TGTGCCTGGGCCCGAACACCCACTGAAGCTTTCTTT
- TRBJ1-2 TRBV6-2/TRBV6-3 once CASSSYRRDYGYTF TGTGCCAGCAGTTCTTACCGGAGGGACTATGGCTACACCTTC
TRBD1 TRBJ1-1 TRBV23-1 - CASRLPGGASDTEAFF TGCGCCAGCAGACTACCAGGGGGCGCATCGGACACTGAAGCTTTCTTT
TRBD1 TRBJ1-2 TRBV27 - CASSARTGDRPGYTF TGTGCCAGCAGTGCCCGGACAGGGGATCGACCTGGCTACACCTTC
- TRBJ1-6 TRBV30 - CAWQEGRRSPLHF TGTGCCTGGCAGGAGGGTAGAAGGTCACCCCTCCACTTT
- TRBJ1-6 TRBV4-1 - CASSQDWGGTGKSPLHF TGCGCCAGCAGCCAAGATTGGGGGGGAACAGGGAAATCACCCCTCCACTTT
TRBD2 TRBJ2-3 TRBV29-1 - CSVEGASGETSTDTQYF TGCAGCGTTGAAGGGGCTAGCGGGGAAACTAGCACAGATACGCAGTATTTT
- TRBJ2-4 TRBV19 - CASSIGGRAANIQYF TGTGCCAGTAGTATAGGGGGGCGAGCGGCGAACATTCAGTACTTC
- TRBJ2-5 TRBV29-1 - CSARDPGETQYF TGCAGCGCGAGAGACCCGGGGGAGACCCAGTACTTC
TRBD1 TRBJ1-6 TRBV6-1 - CASSVPPKTGTFNSPLHF TGTGCCAGCAGTGTCCCCCCTAAGACAGGGACCTTTAATTCACCCCTCCACTTT
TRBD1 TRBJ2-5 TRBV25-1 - CASSDYRGQETQYF TGTGCCAGCAGTGATTACAGGGGGCAGGAGACCCAGTACTTC
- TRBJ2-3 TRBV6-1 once CASSEEWRTQYF TGTGCCAGCAGTGAAGAGTGGAGGACGCAGTATTTT
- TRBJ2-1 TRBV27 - CASSLGSGDYNEQFF TGTGCCAGCAGTTTAGGGTCAGGCGATTACAATGAGCAGTTCTTC
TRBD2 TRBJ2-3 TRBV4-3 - CASSQRLAVPPKGTDTQYF TGCGCCAGCAGCCAAAGGCTAGCGGTCCCCCCAAAGGGCACAGATACGCAGTATTTT
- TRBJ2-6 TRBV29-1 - CSVEAIDSSGANVLTF TGCAGCGTTGAAGCCATAGATAGCTCTGGGGCCAACGTCCTGACTTTC
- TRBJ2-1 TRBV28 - CASLSNNEQFF TGTGCCAGCCTGAGTAACAATGAGCAGTTCTTC
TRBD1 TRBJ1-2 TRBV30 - CAWSVPLLQGNYGYTF TGTGCCTGGAGTGTACCCCTTTTACAGGGGAACTATGGCTACACCTTC
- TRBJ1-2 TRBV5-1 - CASSPIPQYGYTF TGCGCCAGCAGCCCGATCCCCCAGTATGGCTACACCTTC
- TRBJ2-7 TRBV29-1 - CSVAGSYEQYF TGCAGCGTTGCAGGGTCCTACGAGCAGTACTTC
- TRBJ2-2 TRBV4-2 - CASSQKDRDTGELFF TGTGCCAGCAGCCAAAAGGACAGAGACACCGGGGAGCTGTTTTTT
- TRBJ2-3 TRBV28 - CASSPSGYTDTQYF TGTGCCAGCAGCCCCTCAGGGTATACAGATACGCAGTATTTT
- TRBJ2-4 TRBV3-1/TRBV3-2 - CASSQDRTAKNIQYF TGTGCCAGCAGCCAAGATAGAACAGCCAAAAACATTCAGTACTTC
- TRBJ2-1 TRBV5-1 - CASSSVGTFNEQFF TGCGCCAGCAGCTCAGTGGGGACTTTCAATGAGCAGTTCTTC